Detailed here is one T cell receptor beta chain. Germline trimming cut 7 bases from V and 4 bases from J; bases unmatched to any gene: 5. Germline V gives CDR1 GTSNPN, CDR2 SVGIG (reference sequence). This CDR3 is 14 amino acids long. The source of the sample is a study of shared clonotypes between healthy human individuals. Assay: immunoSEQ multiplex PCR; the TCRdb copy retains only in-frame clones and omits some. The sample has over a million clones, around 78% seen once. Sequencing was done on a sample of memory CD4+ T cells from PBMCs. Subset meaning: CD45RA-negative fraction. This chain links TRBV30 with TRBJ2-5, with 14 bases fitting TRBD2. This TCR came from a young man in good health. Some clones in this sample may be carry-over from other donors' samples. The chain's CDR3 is CAYRLAGGRETQYF. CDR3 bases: TGTGCCTACAGACTAGCGGGAGGGCGAGAGACCCAGTACTTC.